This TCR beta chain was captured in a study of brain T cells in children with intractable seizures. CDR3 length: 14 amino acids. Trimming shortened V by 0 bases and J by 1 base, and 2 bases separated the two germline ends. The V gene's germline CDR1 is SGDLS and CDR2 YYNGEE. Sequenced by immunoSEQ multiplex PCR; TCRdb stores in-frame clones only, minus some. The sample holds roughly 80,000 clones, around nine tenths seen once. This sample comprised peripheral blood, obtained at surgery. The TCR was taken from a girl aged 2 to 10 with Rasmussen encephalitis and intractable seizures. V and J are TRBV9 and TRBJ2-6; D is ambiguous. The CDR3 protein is CASSVDSGANVLTF. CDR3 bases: TGTGCCAGCAGCGTAGATTCTGGGGCCAACGTCCTGACTTTC.